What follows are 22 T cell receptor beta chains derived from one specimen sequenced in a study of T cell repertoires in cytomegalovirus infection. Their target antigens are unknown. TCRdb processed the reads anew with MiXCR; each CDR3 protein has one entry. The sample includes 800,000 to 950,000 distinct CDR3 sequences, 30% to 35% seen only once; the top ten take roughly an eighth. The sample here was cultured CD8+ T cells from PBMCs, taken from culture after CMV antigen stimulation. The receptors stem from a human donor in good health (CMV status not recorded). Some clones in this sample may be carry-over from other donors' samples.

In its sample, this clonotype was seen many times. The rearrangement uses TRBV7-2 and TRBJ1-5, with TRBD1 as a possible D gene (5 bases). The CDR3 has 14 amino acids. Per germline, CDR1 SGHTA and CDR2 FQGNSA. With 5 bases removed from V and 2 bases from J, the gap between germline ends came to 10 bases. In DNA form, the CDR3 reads TGTGCCAGCAGCCTCTGGGACGGCAATCAGCCCCAGCATTTT. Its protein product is CASSLWDGNQPQHF. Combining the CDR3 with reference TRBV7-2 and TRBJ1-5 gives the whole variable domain GAGVSQSPSNKVTEKGKDVELRCDPISGHTALYWYRQSLGQGLEFLIYFQGNSAPDKSGLPSDRFSAERTGGSVSTLTIQRTQQEDSAVYLCASSLWDGNQPQHFGDGTRLSIL.

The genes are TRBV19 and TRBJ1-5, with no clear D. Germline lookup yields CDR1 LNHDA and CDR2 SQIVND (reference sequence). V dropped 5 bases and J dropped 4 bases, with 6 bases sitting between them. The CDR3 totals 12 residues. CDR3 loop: CASSAKNQPQHF. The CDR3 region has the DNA TGTGCCAGTAGTGCGAAGAATCAGCCCCAGCATTTT.

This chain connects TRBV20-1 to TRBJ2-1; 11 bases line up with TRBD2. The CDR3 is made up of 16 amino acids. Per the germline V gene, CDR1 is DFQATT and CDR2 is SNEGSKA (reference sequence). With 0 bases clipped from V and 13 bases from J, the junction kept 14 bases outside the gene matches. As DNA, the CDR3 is TGCAGTGCTAGAGACCCTACTGGGACTAGCGGCCCTATTCAGTTCTTC. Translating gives CSARDPTGTSGPIQFF.

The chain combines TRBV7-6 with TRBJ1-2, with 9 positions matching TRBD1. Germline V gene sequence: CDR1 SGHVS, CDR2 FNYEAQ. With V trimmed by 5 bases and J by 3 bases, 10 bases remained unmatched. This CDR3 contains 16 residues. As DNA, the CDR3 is TGTGCCAGCAGCCTCCCCGGACAGGGGTGGGACTATGGCTACACCTTC. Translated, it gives CASSLPGQGWDYGYTF.

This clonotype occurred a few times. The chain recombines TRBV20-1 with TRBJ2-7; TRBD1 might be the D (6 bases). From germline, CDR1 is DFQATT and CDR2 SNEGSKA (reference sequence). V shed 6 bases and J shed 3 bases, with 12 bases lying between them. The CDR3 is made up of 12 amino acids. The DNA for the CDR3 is TGCAGTGCCCCGGGACATAACTACGAGCAGTACGTC. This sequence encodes CSAPGHNYEQYV.

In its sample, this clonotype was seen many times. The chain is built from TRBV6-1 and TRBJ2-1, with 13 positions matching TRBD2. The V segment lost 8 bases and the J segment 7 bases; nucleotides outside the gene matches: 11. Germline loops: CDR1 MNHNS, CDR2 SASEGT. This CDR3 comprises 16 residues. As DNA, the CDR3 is TGTGCCAGCGGGCGAACTAGCGGGGGGGCCGGAAATGAGCAGTTCTTC. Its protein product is CASGRTSGGAGNEQFF.

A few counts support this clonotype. The CDR3 reads CASNSGGIKETQYF. As DNA, the CDR3 is TGTGCCAGCAATTCCGGCGGCATAAAGGAGACCCAGTACTTC. The V gene is TRBV5-6, the J gene TRBJ2-5; D unresolved. The V gene's germline CDR1 is SGHDT and CDR2 YYEEEE. Trimming removed 6 bases at V and 5 bases at J, with 17 bases between. The CDR3 runs to 14 residues.

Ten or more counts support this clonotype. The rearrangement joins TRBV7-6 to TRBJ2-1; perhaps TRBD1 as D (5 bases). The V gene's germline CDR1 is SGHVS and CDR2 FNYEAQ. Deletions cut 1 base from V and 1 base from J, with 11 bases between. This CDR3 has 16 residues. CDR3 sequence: CASSLGGGASYNEQFF. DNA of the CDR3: TGTGCCAGCAGCTTAGGGGGCGGTGCTTCCTACAATGAGCAGTTCTTC.

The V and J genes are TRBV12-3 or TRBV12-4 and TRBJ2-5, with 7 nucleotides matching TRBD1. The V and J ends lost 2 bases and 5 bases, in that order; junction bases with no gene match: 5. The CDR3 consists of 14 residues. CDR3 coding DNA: TGTGCCAGCAGTTTATTAGGGGGCCGGGAGACCCAGTACTTC. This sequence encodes CASSLLGGRETQYF.

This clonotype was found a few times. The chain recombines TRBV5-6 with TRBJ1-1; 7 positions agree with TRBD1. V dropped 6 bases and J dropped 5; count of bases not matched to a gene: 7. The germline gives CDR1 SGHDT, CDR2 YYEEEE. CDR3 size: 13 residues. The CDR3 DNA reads TGTGCCAGCACCCGAGGGGGCGTTACTGAAGCTTTCTTT. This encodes CASTRGGVTEAFF.

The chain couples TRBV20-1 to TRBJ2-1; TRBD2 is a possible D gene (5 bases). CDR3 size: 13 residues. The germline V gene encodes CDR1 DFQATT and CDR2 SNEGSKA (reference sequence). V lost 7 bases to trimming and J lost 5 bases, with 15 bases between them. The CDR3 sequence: CSVPSRRNNEQFF. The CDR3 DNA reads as TGCAGTGTCCCATCTAGGAGGAACAATGAGCAGTTCTTC.

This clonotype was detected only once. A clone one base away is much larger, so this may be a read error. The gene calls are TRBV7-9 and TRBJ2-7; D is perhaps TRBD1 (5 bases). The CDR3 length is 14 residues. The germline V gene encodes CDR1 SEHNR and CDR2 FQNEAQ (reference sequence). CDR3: CASSLDRSSYEEYF. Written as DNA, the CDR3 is TGTGCCAGCAGCTTAGACAGGAGCTCCTACGAGGAGTACTTC.

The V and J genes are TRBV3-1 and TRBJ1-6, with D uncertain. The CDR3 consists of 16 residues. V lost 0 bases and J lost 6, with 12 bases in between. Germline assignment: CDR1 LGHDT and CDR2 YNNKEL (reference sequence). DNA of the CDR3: TGTGCCAGCAGCCAAGATAACCCCGATCCTAATTCACCCCTCCACTTT. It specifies CASSQDNPDPNSPLHF.

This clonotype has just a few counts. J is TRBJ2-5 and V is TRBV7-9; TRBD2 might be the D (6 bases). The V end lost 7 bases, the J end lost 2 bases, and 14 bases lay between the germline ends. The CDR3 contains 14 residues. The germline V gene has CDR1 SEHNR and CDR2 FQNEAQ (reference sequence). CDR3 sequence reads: CASTPTGGQETQYF. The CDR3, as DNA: TGTGCCAGCACTCCAACTGGAGGGCAAGAGACCCAGTACTTC.

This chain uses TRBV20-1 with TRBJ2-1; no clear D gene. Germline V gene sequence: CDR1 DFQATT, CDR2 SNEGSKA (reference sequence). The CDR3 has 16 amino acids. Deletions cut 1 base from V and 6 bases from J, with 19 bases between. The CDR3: CSARGPGAPPINEQFF. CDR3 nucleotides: TGCAGTGCTAGAGGGCCAGGAGCTCCCCCCATCAATGAGCAGTTCTTC.

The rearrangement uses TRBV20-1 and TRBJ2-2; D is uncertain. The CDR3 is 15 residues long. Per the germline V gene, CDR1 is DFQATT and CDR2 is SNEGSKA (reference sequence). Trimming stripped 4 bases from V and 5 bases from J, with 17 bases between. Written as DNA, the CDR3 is TGCAGTGCTACCGAGGATTGGGTCGGAACCGGGGAGCTGTTTTTT. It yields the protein CSATEDWVGTGELFF.

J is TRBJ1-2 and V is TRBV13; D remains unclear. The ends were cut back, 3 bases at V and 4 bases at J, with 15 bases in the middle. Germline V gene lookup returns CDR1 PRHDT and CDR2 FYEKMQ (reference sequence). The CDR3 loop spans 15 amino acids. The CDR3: CASSFGSTAFYGYTF. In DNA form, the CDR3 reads TGTGCCAGCAGCTTCGGTTCTACTGCTTTCTATGGCTACACCTTC.

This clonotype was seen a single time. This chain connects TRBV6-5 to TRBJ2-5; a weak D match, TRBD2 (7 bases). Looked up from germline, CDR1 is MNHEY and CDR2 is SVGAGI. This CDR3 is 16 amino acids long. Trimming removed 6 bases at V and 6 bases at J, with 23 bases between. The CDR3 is CASSPVRGAERKTQYF. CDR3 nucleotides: TGTGCCAGCAGCCCCGTCCGGGGGGCCGAACGAAAGACCCAGTACTTC.

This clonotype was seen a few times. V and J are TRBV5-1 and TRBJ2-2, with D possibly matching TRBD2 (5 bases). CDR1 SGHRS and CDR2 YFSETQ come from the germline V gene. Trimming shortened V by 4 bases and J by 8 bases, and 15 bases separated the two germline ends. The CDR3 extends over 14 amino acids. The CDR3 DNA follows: TGCGCCAGCAGCCGGCGGGCCAACGAGGGGGAGCTGTTTTTT. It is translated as CASSRRANEGELFF.

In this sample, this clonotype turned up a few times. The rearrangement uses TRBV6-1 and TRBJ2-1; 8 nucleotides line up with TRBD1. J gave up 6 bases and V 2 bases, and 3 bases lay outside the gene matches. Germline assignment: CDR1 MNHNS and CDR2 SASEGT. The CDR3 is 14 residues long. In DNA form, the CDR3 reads TGTGCCAGCAGTGAAAGAACAGGGGGCAATGAGCAGTTCTTC. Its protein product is CASSERTGGNEQFF.

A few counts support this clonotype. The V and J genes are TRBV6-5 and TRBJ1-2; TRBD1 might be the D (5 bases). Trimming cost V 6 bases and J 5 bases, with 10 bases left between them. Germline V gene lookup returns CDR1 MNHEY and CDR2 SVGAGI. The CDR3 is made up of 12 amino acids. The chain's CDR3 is CASRLAGYGYTF. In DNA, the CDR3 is TGTGCCAGCAGGCTTGCAGGGTATGGCTACACCTTC.

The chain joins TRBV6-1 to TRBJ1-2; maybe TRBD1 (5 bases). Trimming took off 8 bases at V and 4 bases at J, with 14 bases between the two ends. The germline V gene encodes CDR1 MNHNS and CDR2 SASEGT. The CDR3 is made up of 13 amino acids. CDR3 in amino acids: CASDSELAYGYTF. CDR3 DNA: TGTGCCAGCGACAGTGAATTAGCCTATGGCTACACCTTC.